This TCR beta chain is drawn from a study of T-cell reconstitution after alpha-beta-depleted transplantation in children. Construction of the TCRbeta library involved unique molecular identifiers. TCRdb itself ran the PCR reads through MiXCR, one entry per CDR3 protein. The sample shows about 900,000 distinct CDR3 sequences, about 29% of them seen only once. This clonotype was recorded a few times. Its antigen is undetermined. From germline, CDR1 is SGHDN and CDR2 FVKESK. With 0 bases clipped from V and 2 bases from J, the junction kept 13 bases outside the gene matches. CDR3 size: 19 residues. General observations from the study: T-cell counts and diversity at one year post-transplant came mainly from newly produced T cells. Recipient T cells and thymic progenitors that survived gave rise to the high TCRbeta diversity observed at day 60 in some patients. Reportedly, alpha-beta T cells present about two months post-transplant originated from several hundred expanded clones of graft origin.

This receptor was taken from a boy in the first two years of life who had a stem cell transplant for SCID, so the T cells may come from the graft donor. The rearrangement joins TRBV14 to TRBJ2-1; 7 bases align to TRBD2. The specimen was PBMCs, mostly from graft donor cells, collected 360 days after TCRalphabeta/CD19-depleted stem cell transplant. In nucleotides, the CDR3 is TGTGCCAGCAGCCAAGACGGCAGGTGGATAAGCGGGACCTACAATGAGCAGTTCTTC. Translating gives CASSQDGRWISGTYNEQFF.